The 10 T cell receptor beta chains reported below all come from one sample, sequenced in a study of T cell changes during pregnancy in multiple sclerosis. Repertoires were generated with immunoSEQ multiplex PCR, while TCRdb's copy carries only in-frame clones and drops some. In the table there are around 130,000 clones, 96% of which are singletons. Sequenced here: peripheral blood, sampled after pregnancy. The receptors originated from a female donor with multiple sclerosis, enrolled in a pregnancy study.

Worth noting for this clone: Sequence at one end of the junction differs from germline and may be a read error. V and J are TRBV2 and TRBJ2-1; a weak D match, TRBD1 (5 bases). This CDR3 spans 10 amino acids. The germline CDR1 and CDR2 sequences are SNHLY and FYNNEI. CDR3 loop: CASNGRAQIF. The CDR3 nucleotides are TGTGCCAGCAACGGCAGGGCTCAGATCTTC.

This clone was seen just once. The chain uses TRBV7-9 and TRBJ2-7; possibly TRBD2 for D (6 bases). The CDR3 is made up of 14 amino acids. Germline values: CDR1 SEHNR, CDR2 FQNEAQ (reference sequence). The V gene lost 0 bases and the J gene lost 6 bases, with 12 bases spanning the gap. The CDR3 loop is CASSLASGPLEQYF. For the CDR3, the DNA is TGTGCCAGCAGCTTAGCCAGCGGGCCGCTCGAGCAGTACTTC.

This chain connects TRBV6-1 to TRBJ2-2; D possibly corresponds to TRBD2 (5 bases). Trimming removed 0 bases from V and 1 base from J, with 15 bases in between. From germline, CDR1 is MNHNS and CDR2 SASEGT. This CDR3 has 18 residues. The CDR3 here is CASSEARWLAENTGELFF. The CDR3 DNA reads as TGTGCCAGCAGTGAAGCAAGGTGGCTAGCTGAGAACACCGGGGAGCTGTTTTTT.

V and J are TRBV19 and TRBJ1-1; unclear D gene. V dropped 6 bases and J dropped 2 bases, with 7 bases sitting between them. The CDR3 has 12 amino acids. CDR1 LNHDA and CDR2 SQIVND come from the germline V gene (reference sequence). CDR3 region: CASRYSNTEAFF. The CDR3 DNA is TGTGCCAGTAGGTATAGTAACACTGAAGCTTTCTTT.

The sample holds one count of this clone. The chain combines TRBV10-3 with TRBJ2-3, with D perhaps matching TRBD2 (6 bases). Germline V gene data show CDR1 as ENHRY and CDR2 as SYGVKD. The CDR3 consists of 13 residues. Deletions cut 8 bases from V and 5 bases from J, with 14 bases between. The CDR3 is CAISAGWGDTQYF. The CDR3, as DNA: TGTGCCATCTCGGCGGGATGGGGAGATACGCAGTATTTT.

This sequence joins TRBV15 and TRBJ1-1; D not resolved. The germline V gene encodes CDR1 LNHNV and CDR2 YYDKDF (reference sequence). The CDR3 contains 13 residues. V was pared by 0 bases and J by 11 bases, with 13 bases between. The CDR3 sequence is CATSRDEYVTAFF. The CDR3 coding sequence is TGTGCCACCAGCAGAGATGAGTATGTTACGGCTTTCTTT. The full variable domain, completed using reference TRBV15 and TRBJ1-1, is DAMVIQNPRYQVTQFGKPVTLSCSQTLNHNVMYWYQQKSSQAPKLLFHYYDKDFNNEADTPDNFQSRRPNTSFCFLDIRSPGLGDTAMYLCATSRDEYVTAFFGQGTRLTVV.

This chain links TRBV7-2 with TRBJ2-7; D possibly corresponds to TRBD1 (6 bases). The CDR3 sequence is 14 residues long. CDR1 and CDR2 (germline): SGHTA, FQGNSA. The germline V and J ends were trimmed by 5 bases and 5 bases, with 16 bases remaining between them. The CDR3 loop reads CASSPDRKVHEQYF. The CDR3 DNA sequence: TGTGCCAGCAGCCCCGACAGGAAAGTCCACGAGCAGTACTTC.

The gene calls are TRBV5-1 and TRBJ2-6, with a weak D call TRBD2 (5 bases). The length of the CDR3 is 16 residues. V gave up 6 bases and J gave up 4 bases, with 17 bases separating them. From germline, CDR1 is SGHRS and CDR2 YFSETQ. The CDR3 DNA reads as TGCGCCAGCACAAGGTTTGGGGAGTCCGGGGCCAACGTCCTGACTTTC. It codes for CASTRFGESGANVLTF.

V gene TRBV18 combines with J gene TRBJ2-5; D is possibly TRBD2 (6 bases). Germline V gene lookup returns CDR1 KGHSH and CDR2 LQKENI. The CDR3 spans 17 residues. The V end lost 3 bases, the J end lost 4 bases, and 21 bases lay between the germline ends. The CDR3 protein is CASSPPKEMGGGETQYF. The CDR3 DNA reads as TGTGCCAGCTCACCCCCGAAAGAGATGGGAGGAGGAGAGACCCAGTACTTC.

CDR3 DNA sequence: TGTGCCTGGAGTGTGGCGAACAGGGAGGAGACCCAGTACTTC. Amino acid sequence: CAWSVANREETQYF. The genes are TRBV30 and TRBJ2-5; D possibly corresponds to TRBD1 (6 bases). V lost 0 bases and J lost 5, with 13 bases in between. The CDR3 is made up of 14 amino acids. The germline V gene encodes CDR1 GTSNPN and CDR2 SVGIG (reference sequence).